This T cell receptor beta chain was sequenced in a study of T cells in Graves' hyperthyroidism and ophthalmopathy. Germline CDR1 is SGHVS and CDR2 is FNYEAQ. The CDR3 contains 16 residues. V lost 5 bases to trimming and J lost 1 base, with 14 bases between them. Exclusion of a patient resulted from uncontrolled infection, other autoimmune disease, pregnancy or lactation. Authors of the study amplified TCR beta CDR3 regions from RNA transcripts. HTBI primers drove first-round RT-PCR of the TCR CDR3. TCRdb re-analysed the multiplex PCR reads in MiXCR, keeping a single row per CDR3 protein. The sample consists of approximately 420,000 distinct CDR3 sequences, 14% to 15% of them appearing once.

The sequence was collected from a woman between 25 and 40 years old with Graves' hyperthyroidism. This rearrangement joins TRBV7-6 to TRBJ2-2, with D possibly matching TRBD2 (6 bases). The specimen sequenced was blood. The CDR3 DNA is TGTGCCAGCAGCCCAGGAGGGTACAGGAACACCGGGGAGCTGTTTTTT. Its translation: CASSPGGYRNTGELFF. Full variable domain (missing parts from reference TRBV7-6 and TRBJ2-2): GAGVSQSPRYKVTKRGQDVALRCDPISGHVSLYWYRQALGQGPEFLTYFNYEAQQDKSGLPNDRFSAERPEGSISTLTIQRTEQRDSAMYRCASSPGGYRNTGELFFGEGSRLTVL.